The next 25 T cell receptor beta chains were all read from a single sample in a study of vaccination and CD4 T cells after COVID-19 (dated by TCRdb to between 2021 and 2024). What the treatment or condition label conveys for this sample: approximately 10-day PBMC culture with coronavirus spike peptide pools or control peptides (ViraFEST assay). Their antigens are not known. Libraries were built with PCR. Sequencing relied on an Illumina iSeq 100. At the Johns Hopkins FTIC core, DNA from the cultured CD4+ T cells underwent TCR sequencing with the Oncomine TCR Beta short-read assay. Clones were called with MiXCR by TCRdb after fastp trimmed the public reads at Q25, and only in-frame beta chains were retained. Each CDR3 protein gets just one entry, which takes the most common genes and DNA from the rows behind it. In all, the sample holds roughly 14,000 distinct CDR3 sequences, and approximately 39% of those were seen once. Roughly 5.5% of the sample comes from the top ten.

Sequencing used CD4+ T cells from blood, cultured in vitro, obtained before SARS-CoV-2 vaccination. The receptors derive from a human donor who had recovered from COVID-19.

A few counts support this clonotype. The gene calls are TRBV6-2 or TRBV6-3 and TRBJ2-7; D gene ambiguous. Germline V gives CDR1 MNHEY, CDR2 SVGEGT. V lost 5 bases and J lost 4, with 9 bases in between. The CDR3 is made up of 12 amino acids. CDR3 amino acids: CASSRGSYEQYF. The CDR3 coding sequence is TGTGCCAGCAGTCGCGGCTCGTACGAGCAGTACTTC.

The rearrangement joins TRBV6-1 to TRBJ2-1; 8 positions agree with TRBD2. Germline V gene sequence: CDR1 MNHNS, CDR2 SASEGT. V shed 5 bases and J 3 bases; nucleotides not matched to a gene: 6. This CDR3 contains 15 residues. CDR3 sequence: CASSPVAGYYNEQFF. The CDR3 DNA reads as TGTGCCAGCAGTCCAGTAGCGGGGTACTACAATGAGCAGTTCTTC.

This rearrangement joins TRBV7-2 to TRBJ1-2; TRBD1 aligns across 8 bases. J gave up 1 base and V 3 bases, and 4 bases lay outside the gene matches. CDR1 and CDR2 from the germline V gene are SGHTA and FQGNSA. The length of the CDR3 is 15 residues. CDR3 residues: CASSFRQGLNYGYTF. In nucleotides, the CDR3 is TGTGCCAGCAGCTTTAGACAGGGGCTTAACTATGGCTACACCTTC.

V and J are TRBV10-1 and TRBJ2-5, with 13 bases aligning to TRBD2. This CDR3 region has 17 residues. CDR1 and CDR2 from the germline V gene are WNHNN and SYGVQD (reference sequence). V was clipped by 3 bases and J by 5 bases; unmatched bases: 9. The CDR3 DNA sequence: TGCGCCAGCAGTGAATCCGGGACTAGCGGGAATTCGGAGACCCAGTACTTC. This gives the protein CASSESGTSGNSETQYF.

In its sample, this clonotype was seen a few times. The chain recombines TRBV7-2 with TRBJ2-7; 10 bases map to TRBD2. After removal of 5 bases from V and 0 bases from J, the junction contained 4 bases not matched to a gene. The CDR3 contains 15 residues. Germline CDR1 reads SGHTA; CDR2 reads FQGNSA. The CDR3 nucleotides read TGTGCCAGCAGCCAGGGACTAGCGAACTCCTACGAGCAGTACTTC. Protein: CASSQGLANSYEQYF.

This clonotype was seen only a few times. The V and J genes are TRBV19 and TRBJ2-2; 10 bases line up with TRBD1. The CDR3 extends over 15 amino acids. V lost 7 bases to trimming and J lost 4 bases; unmatched junction nucleotides: 6. Germline V lookup: CDR1 LNHDA, CDR2 SQIVND (reference sequence). DNA for the CDR3: TGTGCCAGTATGAGGGGGACAGGGGCCACCGGGGAGCTGTTTTTT. The encoded protein is CASMRGTGATGELFF.

V gene TRBV6-2 or TRBV6-3 combines with J gene TRBJ2-2; TRBD1 matches at 8 bases. The junction had 6 bases not matched to a gene; V was cut back by 6 bases and J by 6 bases. Per the germline V gene, CDR1 is MNHEY and CDR2 is SVGEGT. The CDR3 runs 14 residues. CDR3 sequence (DNA): TGTGCCAGCAGAATGTCAGGGGGCCCCGGGGAGCTGTTTTTT. Amino acid sequence: CASRMSGGPGELFF.

The chain combines TRBV20-1 with TRBJ2-7, with 9 positions matching TRBD2. With 0 bases clipped from V and 4 bases from J, the junction kept 13 bases outside the gene matches. There are 17 residues in the CDR3. Germline V gene sequence: CDR1 DFQATT, CDR2 SNEGSKA (reference sequence). The CDR3 reads CSARDPQGLAGFYEQYF. In DNA form, the CDR3 reads TGCAGTGCTAGAGATCCCCAGGGCCTAGCGGGATTTTACGAGCAGTACTTC.

This clonotype was seen only a few times. The chain links TRBV20-1 to TRBJ1-2; 7 positions agree with TRBD1. From germline, CDR1 is DFQATT and CDR2 SNEGSKA (reference sequence). The CDR3 totals 16 residues. V trimming: 3 bases; J trimming: 0 bases; junction bases outside the gene matches: 10. The CDR3 coding sequence is TGCAGTGCTAGGGGTGCCGGGACAGTAACTAACTATGGCTACACCTTC. Amino acid sequence: CSARGAGTVTNYGYTF.

As DNA, the CDR3 is TGTGCCAGCAGCTCCTGGTCGGCGGGGAGTTTGGGGGGCTACACCTTC. Translation: CASSSWSAGSLGGYTF. The rearrangement uses TRBV7-2 and TRBJ1-2; no firm D call. The CDR3 contains 16 residues. Trimming stripped 4 bases from V and 8 bases from J, with 23 bases between. Germline V gene sequence: CDR1 SGHTA, CDR2 FQGNSA. The entire variable domain, with the rest obtained from reference TRBV7-2 and TRBJ1-2, is as follows: GAGVSQSPSNKVTEKGKDVELRCDPISGHTALYWYRQSLGQGLEFLIYFQGNSAPDKSGLPSDRFSAERTGGSVSTLTIQRTQQEDSAVYLCASSSWSAGSLGGYTFGSGTRLTVV.

The rearrangement uses TRBV5-4 and TRBJ1-2; 7 nucleotides match TRBD1. This CDR3 has 14 amino acids. The germline gives CDR1 SGHNT, CDR2 YYREEE (reference sequence). J gave up 9 bases and V 6 bases, and 14 bases lay outside the gene matches. As DNA, the CDR3 is TGTGCCAGCACCCGTTCAGGGGGAAGTTTGAGCTACACCTTC. Protein: CASTRSGGSLSYTF.

This clonotype has only a few counts. The chain carries TRBV20-1 and TRBJ1-5; no clear D. V lost 3 bases, J lost 0 bases, and 15 bases lay in between. CDR1 and CDR2 (germline): DFQATT, SNEGSKA (reference sequence). CDR3 size: 16 residues. CDR3 bases: TGCAGTGCTAGTAGGTATGGTGAGGGTAGCAATCAGCCCCAGCATTTT. It encodes CSASRYGEGSNQPQHF.

This clonotype appeared a single time. The rearrangement links TRBV12-3 or TRBV12-4 to TRBJ1-1, with TRBD1 identical over 7 bases. After removal of 6 bases from V and 4 bases from J, the junction contained 11 bases not matched to a gene. The CDR3 has 15 residues. CDR3 loop: CASSPNRGGATEAFF. CDR3 bases: TGTGCCAGCAGCCCCAACAGGGGAGGGGCCACTGAAGCTTTCTTT.

This clonotype appeared a few times. The chain carries TRBV6-1 and TRBJ1-5; weak D call: TRBD1 (5 bases). Trimming pared 6 bases from V and 5 bases from J, leaving 23 bases between. The CDR3 runs to 17 residues. The germline gives CDR1 MNHNS, CDR2 SASEGT. The CDR3 protein is CASSRSRDSKTHQPQHF. CDR3 bases: TGTGCCAGCAGCCGCTCCCGGGACTCCAAGACCCATCAGCCCCAGCATTTT.

This clonotype occurred once. The J gene is TRBJ1-2, the V gene TRBV28; D call uncertain. Germline V gives CDR1 MDHEN, CDR2 SYDVKM. This CDR3 comprises 12 residues. Between the trimmed V and J ends, which lost 5 bases and 4 bases, there was a span of 8 bases. The DNA of the CDR3 is TGTGCCAGCAGTCGAGAGTTCTATGGCTACACCTTC. Its translation: CASSREFYGYTF.

The chain carries TRBV20-1 and TRBJ2-7; TRBD1 might be the D (5 bases). V lost 5 bases to trimming and J lost 0 bases, with 14 bases between them. In germline, CDR1 is DFQATT, CDR2 SNEGSKA (reference sequence). The CDR3 is made up of 14 amino acids. The CDR3 sequence is CSAEARASSYEQYF. The CDR3 DNA is TGCAGTGCTGAGGCCAGGGCCAGCTCCTACGAGCAGTACTTC.

V usage is TRBV11-3 and J usage is TRBJ2-5; 10 bases align to TRBD2. This CDR3 contains 15 residues. Germline CDR1 SGHNT, CDR2 YENEEA. Trimming at V came to 5 bases and at J to 0 bases, leaving 3 bases not matched to a gene. CDR3 in DNA: TGTGCCAGCAGCCCCAGCGGGGGGGACCAAGAGACCCAGTACTTC. It yields the protein CASSPSGGDQETQYF.

The chain has TRBV29-1 and TRBJ1-1; TRBD1 is a possible D gene (6 bases). With 6 bases removed from V and 4 bases from J, the gap between germline ends came to 15 bases. The V gene's germline CDR1 is SQVTM and CDR2 ANQGSEA. The CDR3 totals 13 residues. For the CDR3, the DNA is TGCAGCGTAGTAACAGGGATGGGCACTGAAGCTTTCTTT. This translates into CSVVTGMGTEAFF.

This clonotype was counted a few times. The J gene is TRBJ2-7, the V gene TRBV7-2, with D perhaps TRBD2 (5 bases). V was clipped by 5 bases and J by 6 bases, with 23 bases between them. Germline CDR1 and CDR2: SGHTA and FQGNSA. The CDR3 spans 16 residues. The CDR3 sequence is CASSPRVGRGAPEQYF. The CDR3 DNA follows: TGTGCCAGCAGCCCCCGCGTTGGCCGGGGAGCCCCCGAGCAGTACTTC. Combining the CDR3 with reference TRBV7-2 and TRBJ2-7 gives the whole variable domain GAGVSQSPSNKVTEKGKDVELRCDPISGHTALYWYRQSLGQGLEFLIYFQGNSAPDKSGLPSDRFSAERTGGSVSTLTIQRTQQEDSAVYLCASSPRVGRGAPEQYFGPGTRLTVT.

V is TRBV20-1 and J is TRBJ2-1, with D unclear. Germline loops: CDR1 DFQATT, CDR2 SNEGSKA (reference sequence). Trimming left V 5 bases short and J 8 bases short, with 13 bases between. This CDR3 is built from 12 residues. For the CDR3, the DNA is TGCAGTGCTCGGGTGGGGATCGATGAGCAGTTCTTC. Translated, it gives CSARVGIDEQFF.

The chain recombines TRBV6-2 or TRBV6-3 with TRBJ1-6; 9 bases agree with TRBD1. CDR1 and CDR2 from the germline V gene are MNHEY and SVGEGT. Losses at the gene ends were 7 bases for V and 8 bases for J; bases not matched to a gene: 6. The CDR3 length is 14 residues. In nucleotides, the CDR3 is TGTGCCAGCAACACAACAGGGGGCCATTCACCCCTCCACTTT. Translating it yields CASNTTGGHSPLHF.

This clonotype was detected only a few times. This chain links TRBV19 with TRBJ1-2; D is possibly TRBD1 (6 bases). Germline V lookup: CDR1 LNHDA, CDR2 SQIVND (reference sequence). The CDR3 extends over 14 amino acids. Trimming took off 8 bases at V and 5 bases at J, with 18 bases between the two ends. The CDR3 loop is CASSLPGARYGYTF. CDR3 DNA sequence: TGTGCCAGTTCCCTCCCAGGGGCGCGGTATGGCTACACCTTC.

The chain carries TRBV7-2 and TRBJ1-5, with D possibly matching TRBD1 (6 bases). V dropped 5 bases and J dropped 9 bases, with 11 bases sitting between them. This CDR3 has 12 residues. The germline V gene has CDR1 SGHTA and CDR2 FQGNSA. The CDR3 DNA follows: TGTACCAGCAGCCCCGAACAGGGGCCCCAGCATTTT. Translating it yields CTSSPEQGPQHF. The full variable domain, its missing parts supplied by reference TRBV7-2 and TRBJ1-5, is GAGVSQSPSNKVTEKGKDVELRCDPISGHTALYWYRQSLGQGLEFLIYFQGNSAPDKSGLPSDRFSAERTGGSVSTLTIQRTQQEDSAVYLCTSSPEQGPQHFGDGTRLSIL.

The gene calls are TRBV7-9 and TRBJ1-2; no firm D call. CDR3 size: 12 residues. V was pared by 1 base and J by 4 bases, with 4 bases between. CDR1 and CDR2 (germline): SEHNR, FQNEAQ (reference sequence). The chain's CDR3 is CASSLDSYGYTF. The CDR3, as DNA: TGTGCCAGCAGCTTAGACAGCTATGGCTACACCTTC.

V gene TRBV11-3 combines with J gene TRBJ1-2; 7 positions agree with TRBD1. Looked up from germline, CDR1 is SGHNT and CDR2 is YENEEA. This CDR3 comprises 12 residues. The junction had 5 bases not matched to a gene; V was cut back by 5 bases and J by 8 bases. CDR3 residues: CASSDRVRGYTF. The DNA of the CDR3 is TGTGCCAGCAGCGACAGGGTGAGGGGCTACACCTTC. Filled out from reference TRBV11-3 and TRBJ1-2, the complete variable domain reads EAGVVQSPRYKIIEKKQPVAFWCNPISGHNTLYWYLQNLGQGPELLIRYENEEAVDDSQLPKDRFSAERLKGVDSTLKIQPAELGDSAVYLCASSDRVRGYTFGSGTRLTVV.